This T cell receptor beta chain was profiled in a study of T cell repertoires in cytomegalovirus infection. Study at large: HLA-C-restricted CMV epitopes, recently identified, and well-studied HLA-B-restricted ones were used by the study. CMV infection together with matching HLA type was indicated by public TCR beta signatures.

Overall study results and limits: The cumulative frequency of public TCR beta families identified carriers of CMV plus the relevant HLA. Dominant in the ex vivo response were TCR beta clonotypes restricted by HLA-C and specific for CMV.

The CDR3 sequence is 14 residues long. Germline CDR1 reads DFQATT; CDR2 reads SNEGSKA (reference sequence). This clonotype was seen once. Its antigen is unidentified. The junction and the germline gene differ at one end; a read error may be behind it. Via MiXCR, TCRdb re-called the reads, giving one row per CDR3 protein. The data show roughly 920,000 distinct CDR3 sequences, around a third seen once. The sequence was collected from a human donor in good health (CMV status not recorded). Some clones in this sample may be carry-over from other donors' samples. The chain is built from TRBV20-1 and TRBJ2-6; TRBD2 is a possible D gene (6 bases). This specimen consisted of cultured CD8+ T cells from PBMCs, obtained from culture after CMV antigen stimulation. The CDR3 DNA is TGCAGTGCTAGAGATCGGACCGGGGGCAACGTCCTGACTTTC. This translates into CSARDRTGGNVLTF.